Sequencing of this T cell receptor (beta chain) was carried out in a study of OX40 agonist ivuxolimab in advanced cancers. Study-level background: In this cohort, patients received ivuxolimab, an agonistic anti-OX40 (CD134) antibody.

This CDR3 has 14 residues. Germline CDR1 is SNHLY and CDR2 is FYNNEI. Trimming left V 2 bases short and J 0 bases short, with 7 bases between. Using immunoSEQ multiplex PCR, the repertoire was profiled, and TCRdb retains in-frame clones only, with some absent. The table records about 78,000 clones, approximately 90% of them present only once. The sequence was collected from an adult with an advanced solid tumor such as melanoma, head and neck, liver or kidney cancer. Here the sequenced sample was CD4+ or CD8+ T cells sorted from blood, taken in a trial of the OX40 agonist ivuxolimab. The chain carries TRBV2 and TRBJ1-2; no clear D gene. The CDR3 is CASSENSANYGYTF. CDR3 nucleotides: TGTGCCAGCAGTGAAAACAGCGCTAACTATGGCTACACCTTC. The whole variable domain, filled in from reference TRBV2 and TRBJ1-2, reads EPEVTQTPSHQVTQMGQEVILRCVPISNHLYFYWYRQILGQKVEFLVSFYNNEISEKSEIFDDQFSVERPDGSNFTLKIRSTKLEDSAMYFCASSENSANYGYTFGSGTRLTVV.